This is a list of T cell receptor beta chains from one sample in a study of shared clonotypes between healthy human individuals. The table came from immunoSEQ multiplex PCR; TCRdb's copy has only in-frame clones and leaves some out. Here the sample spans about 1.5 million clones, 95% to 99% being singletons. Sequences were obtained from naive CD4+ T cells sorted from blood. The origin of the receptors is a man aged 25 to 45 in good health. Each CDR3 is given with its conserved first and last residue. D genes are given only for firm matches. Expanded clones are given a class, and other clones once, few, many or no size at all.

NA	14	NA	TRBV4-3	TRBJ1-2	TGCGCCAGCAGCCAAGAATTGAGGGGCGGAGGCTACACCTTC	CASSQELRGGGYTF
NA	14	NA	TRBV28	TRBJ2-7	TGTGCCAGCAGTCGGGGTATGGGCTTCTACGAGCAGTACTTC	CASSRGMGFYEQYF
NA	12	NA	TRBV28	TRBJ1-1	TGTGCCAGCAGTTCCCAGGGCACTGAAGCTTTCTTT	CASSSQGTEAFF
once	15	TRBD2	TRBV7-2	TRBJ2-7	TGTGCCAGCAGCCCGAGGACTAGCGGGAGGGACGAGCAGTACTTC	CASSPRTSGRDEQYF
NA	13	NA	TRBV5-1	TRBJ2-2	TGCGCGAGCAGCCGACGAGGGGACGGGGAGCTGTTTTTT	CASSRRGDGELFF
NA	15	TRBD1	TRBV5-1	TRBJ1-4	TGCGCCAGCAGCTTACAGGGGGCCGGTAATGAAAAACTGTTTTTT	CASSLQGAGNEKLFF
NA	14	NA	TRBV18	TRBJ1-1	TGTGCCAGCTCACCACCCGGGAGGGTCACTGAAGCTTTCTTT	CASSPPGRVTEAFF
NA	16	NA	TRBV19	TRBJ2-2	TGTGCCAGTAGTAAAGCCCTAACAGGGCATACCGGGGAGCTGTTTTTT	CASSKALTGHTGELFF
NA	16	TRBD2	TRBV28	TRBJ2-1	TGTGCCAGCAGTCTCCACGGGGCGGGGGTTGACAATGAGCAGTTCTTC	CASSLHGAGVDNEQFF
once	14	NA	TRBV27	TRBJ1-4	TGTGCCAGCAGACCCGCGGGCAGCCAGGAAAAACTGTTTTTT	CASRPAGSQEKLFF
NA	12	NA	TRBV6-5	TRBJ1-2	TGTGCCAGCAGCCCCGGAACAGCAGGCTACACCTTC	CASSPGTAGYTF
NA	16	TRBD2	TRBV4-3	TRBJ2-3	TGCGCCAGCAGCCAAGATTTACTAGCGGGAGGAGATACGCAGTATTTT	CASSQDLLAGGDTQYF
once	15	NA	TRBV6-1	TRBJ1-2	TGTGCCAGCAGTGATAGACTGGGAGCTAACTATGGCTACACCTTC	CASSDRLGANYGYTF
NA	15	TRBD1	TRBV18	TRBJ2-3	TGTGCCAGCTCACCTCCGGGACAGAGCACAGATACGCAGTATTTT	CASSPPGQSTDTQYF
NA	13	NA	TRBV7-3	TRBJ1-1	TGTGCCAGCAGTCTGGACAGGAACACTGAAGCTTTCTTT	CASSLDRNTEAFF